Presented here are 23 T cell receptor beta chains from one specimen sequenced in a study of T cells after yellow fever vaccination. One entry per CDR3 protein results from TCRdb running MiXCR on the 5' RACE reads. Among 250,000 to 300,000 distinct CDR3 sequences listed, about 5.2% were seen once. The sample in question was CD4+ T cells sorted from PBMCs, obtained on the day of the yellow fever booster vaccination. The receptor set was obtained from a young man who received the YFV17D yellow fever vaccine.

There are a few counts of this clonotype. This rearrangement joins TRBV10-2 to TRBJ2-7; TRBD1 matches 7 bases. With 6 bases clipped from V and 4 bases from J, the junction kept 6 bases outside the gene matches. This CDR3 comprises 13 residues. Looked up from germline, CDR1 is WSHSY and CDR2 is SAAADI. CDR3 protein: CASRRTGPYEQYF. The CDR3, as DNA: TGCGCCAGCAGGAGGACAGGTCCTTACGAGCAGTACTTC.

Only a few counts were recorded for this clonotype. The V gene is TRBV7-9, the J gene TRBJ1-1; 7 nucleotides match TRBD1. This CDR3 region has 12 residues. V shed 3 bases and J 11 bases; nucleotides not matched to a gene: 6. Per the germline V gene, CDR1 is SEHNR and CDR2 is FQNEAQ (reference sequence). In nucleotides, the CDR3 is TGTGCCAGCAGCTTGGGCAGGGGGTTTGCTTTCTTT. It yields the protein CASSLGRGFAFF.

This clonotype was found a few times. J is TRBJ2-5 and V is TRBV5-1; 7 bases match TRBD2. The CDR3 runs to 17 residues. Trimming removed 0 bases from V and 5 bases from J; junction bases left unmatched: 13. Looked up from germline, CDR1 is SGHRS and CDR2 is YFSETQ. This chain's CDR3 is CASSLVASGNRPETQYF. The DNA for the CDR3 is TGCGCCAGCAGCTTGGTGGCTAGCGGCAATCGGCCGGAGACCCAGTACTTC.

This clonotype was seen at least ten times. In DNA, the CDR3 is TGTGCCAGCAGTTTTCGACGTCGGACCGGGGAGCTGTTTTTT. Its translation is CASSFRRRTGELFF. The chain has TRBV12-3 or TRBV12-4 and TRBJ2-2; no reliable D call. This CDR3 spans 14 amino acids. Trimming took 3 bases from V and 5 from J, leaving 10 bases between them.

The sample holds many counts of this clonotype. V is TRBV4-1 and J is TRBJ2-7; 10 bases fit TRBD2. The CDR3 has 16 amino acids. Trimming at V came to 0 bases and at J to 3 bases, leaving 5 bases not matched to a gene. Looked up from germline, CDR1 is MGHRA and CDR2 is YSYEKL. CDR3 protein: CASSQDWLAGDYEQYF. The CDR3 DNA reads TGCGCCAGCAGCCAAGATTGGCTAGCGGGGGACTACGAGCAGTACTTC.

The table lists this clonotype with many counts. The CDR3 loop reads CSAGLRLAGYNEQFF. CDR3 coding DNA: TGCAGTGCGGGCCTGCGACTAGCGGGGTACAATGAGCAGTTCTTC. The chain couples TRBV20-1 to TRBJ2-1, with TRBD2 matching 11 bases. With 6 bases clipped from V and 4 bases from J, the junction kept 8 bases outside the gene matches. The length of the CDR3 is 15 residues. Germline-derived CDR1 and CDR2 are DFQATT and SNEGSKA (reference sequence).

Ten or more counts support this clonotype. The CDR3 here is CASSRPDAHYGYTF. CDR3 nucleotide sequence: TGCGCCAGCAGCCGTCCGGACGCCCACTATGGCTACACCTTC. The V and J genes are TRBV4-1 and TRBJ1-2; D is ambiguous. Germline CDR1 reads MGHRA; CDR2 reads YSYEKL. V shed 4 bases and J shed 3 bases, with 12 bases lying between them. This CDR3 has 14 amino acids.

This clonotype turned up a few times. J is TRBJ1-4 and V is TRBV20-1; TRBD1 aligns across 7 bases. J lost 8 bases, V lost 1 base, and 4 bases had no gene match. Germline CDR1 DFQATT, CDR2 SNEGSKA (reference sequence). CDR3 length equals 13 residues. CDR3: CSARVGGGEKLFF. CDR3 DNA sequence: TGCAGTGCTAGAGTCGGAGGGGGCGAAAAACTGTTTTTT.

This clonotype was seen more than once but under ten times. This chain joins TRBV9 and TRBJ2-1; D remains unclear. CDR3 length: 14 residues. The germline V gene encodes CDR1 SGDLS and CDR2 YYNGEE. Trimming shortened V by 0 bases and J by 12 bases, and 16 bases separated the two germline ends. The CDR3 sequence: CASSVESHATTQFF. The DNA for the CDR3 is TGTGCCAGCAGCGTAGAGTCCCACGCCACGACGCAGTTCTTC.

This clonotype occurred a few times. CDR3 amino acids: CASSLGGTDGYTF. The CDR3 DNA sequence: TGCGCCAGCAGTCTAGGGGGAACGGATGGCTACACCTTC. The rearrangement uses TRBV5-1 and TRBJ1-2, with a tentative D call TRBD1 (6 bases). Trimming pared 5 bases from V and 6 bases from J, leaving 14 bases between. The germline CDR1 and CDR2 sequences are SGHRS and YFSETQ. The CDR3 extends over 13 amino acids.

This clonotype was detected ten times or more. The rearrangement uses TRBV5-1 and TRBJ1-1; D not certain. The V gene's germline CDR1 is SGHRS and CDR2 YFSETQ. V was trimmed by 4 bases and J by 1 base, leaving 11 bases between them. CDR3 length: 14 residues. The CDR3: CASSKDGGNTEAFF. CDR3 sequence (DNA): TGCGCCAGCAGCAAGGACGGCGGGAACACTGAAGCTTTCTTT.

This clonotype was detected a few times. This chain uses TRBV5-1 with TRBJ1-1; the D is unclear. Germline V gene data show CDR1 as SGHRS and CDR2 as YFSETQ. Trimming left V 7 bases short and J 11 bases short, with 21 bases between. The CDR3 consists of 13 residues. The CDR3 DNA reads TGCGCCAGCGGTCCGGAAGGGCTGGCGTTTGCTTTCTTT. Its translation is CASGPEGLAFAFF.

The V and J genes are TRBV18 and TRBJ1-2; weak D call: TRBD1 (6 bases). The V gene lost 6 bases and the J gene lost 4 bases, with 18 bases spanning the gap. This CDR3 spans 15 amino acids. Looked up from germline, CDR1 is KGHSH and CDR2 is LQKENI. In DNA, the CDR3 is TGTGCCAGCTCGGCCCGGGAAGGACAGTCCTATGGCTACACCTTC. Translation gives CASSAREGQSYGYTF.

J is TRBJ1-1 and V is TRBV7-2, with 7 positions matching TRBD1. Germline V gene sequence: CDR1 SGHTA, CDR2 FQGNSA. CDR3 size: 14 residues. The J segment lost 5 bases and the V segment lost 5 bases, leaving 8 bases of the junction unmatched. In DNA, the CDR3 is TGTGCCAGCAGCCCAGGGGGGCTCGGTACTGAAGCTTTCTTT. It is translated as CASSPGGLGTEAFF.

CDR3 in DNA: TGTGCCAGCCTTAGGGAGACCCAGTACTTC. This translates into CASLRETQYF. The V call is TRBV2, the J call TRBJ2-5; D gene uncertain. There are 10 residues in the CDR3. CDR1 and CDR2 (germline): SNHLY, FYNNEI. V lost 8 bases, J lost 5 bases, and 6 bases lay in between.

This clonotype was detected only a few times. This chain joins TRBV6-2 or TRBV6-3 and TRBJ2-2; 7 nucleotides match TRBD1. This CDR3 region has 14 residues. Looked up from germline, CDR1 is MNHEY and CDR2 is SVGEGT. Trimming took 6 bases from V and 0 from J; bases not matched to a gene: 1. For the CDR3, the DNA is TGTGCCAGCAGCCAGGGGGCGAACACCGGGGAGCTGTTTTTT. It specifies CASSQGANTGELFF.

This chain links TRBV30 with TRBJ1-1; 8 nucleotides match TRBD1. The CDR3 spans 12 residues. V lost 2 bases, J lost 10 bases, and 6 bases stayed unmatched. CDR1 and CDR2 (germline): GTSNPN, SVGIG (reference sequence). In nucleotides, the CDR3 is TGTGCCTGGAGTCCAGGGGGCGTTCGAGCTTTCTTT. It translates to CAWSPGGVRAFF.

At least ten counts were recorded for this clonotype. The CDR3 spells CATSRDWELRREQYF. The CDR3 DNA sequence: TGTGCCACCAGCAGAGATTGGGAACTACGGAGGGAGCAGTACTTC. The V and J genes are TRBV15 and TRBJ2-7; a weak D match, TRBD2 (5 bases). Deletions cut 0 bases from V and 7 bases from J, with 16 bases between. The CDR3 is made up of 15 amino acids. The V gene's germline CDR1 is LNHNV and CDR2 YYDKDF (reference sequence).

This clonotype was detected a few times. The CDR3: CASSSPTARSDTQYF. CDR3 coding DNA: TGTGCCAGCAGTAGCCCCACTGCCCGATCAGATACGCAGTATTTT. The genes are TRBV6-1 and TRBJ2-3; unclear D gene. V was cut by 5 bases and J by 4 bases, with 16 bases left in between. The CDR3 loop spans 15 amino acids. Per the germline V gene, CDR1 is MNHNS and CDR2 is SASEGT.

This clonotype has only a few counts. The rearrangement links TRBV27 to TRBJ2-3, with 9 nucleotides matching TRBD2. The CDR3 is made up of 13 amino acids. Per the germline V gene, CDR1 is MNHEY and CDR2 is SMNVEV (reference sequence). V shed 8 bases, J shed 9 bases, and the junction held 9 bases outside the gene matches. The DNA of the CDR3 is TGTGCCAGCTTGGTTAGCGGGGGCGAAACGCAGTATTTT. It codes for CASLVSGGETQYF.

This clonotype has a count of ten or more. Here the CDR3 DNA reads TGTGCCAGCTCACTTGAGGCCTCTTTATCCCAGTACTTC. Protein: CASSLEASLSQYF. The rearrangement links TRBV18 to TRBJ2-5; no clear D gene. The CDR3 has 13 amino acids. Germline CDR1 reads KGHSH; CDR2 reads LQKENI. V shed 4 bases and J shed 9 bases, with 15 bases lying between them.

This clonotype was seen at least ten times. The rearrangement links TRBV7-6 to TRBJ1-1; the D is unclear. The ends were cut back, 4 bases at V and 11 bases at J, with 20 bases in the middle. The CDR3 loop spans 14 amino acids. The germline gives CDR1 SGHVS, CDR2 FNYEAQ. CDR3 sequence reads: CASSSTVPPYWAFF. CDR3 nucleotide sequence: TGTGCCAGCAGCTCAACCGTCCCTCCTTATTGGGCTTTCTTT.

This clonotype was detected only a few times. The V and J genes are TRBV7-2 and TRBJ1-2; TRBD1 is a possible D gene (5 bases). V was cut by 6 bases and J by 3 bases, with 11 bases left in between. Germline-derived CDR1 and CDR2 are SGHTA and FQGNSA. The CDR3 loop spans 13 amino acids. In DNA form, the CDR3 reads TGTGCCAGCAGTCCGCAGGGAGACTATGGCTACACCTTC. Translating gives CASSPQGDYGYTF.